The next 21 T cell receptor beta chains were all read from a single sample in a study of T cell responses to AZD1222 COVID-19 vaccine. TCRdb keeps only in-frame clones here, not all; method: immunoSEQ multiplex PCR. The sample holds around 90,000 clones, 86% seen once. This sample comprised peripheral blood, obtained on day 0 of AZD1222 vaccination. These receptors were obtained from an adult in good health.

The chain links TRBV6-5 to TRBJ1-2, with 7 positions matching TRBD1. The J segment lost 4 bases and the V segment lost 5 bases, leaving 7 bases of the junction unmatched. The length of the CDR3 is 14 residues. Germline V gene sequence: CDR1 MNHEY, CDR2 SVGAGI. CDR3 region: CASSPTRGGYGYTF. DNA for the CDR3: TGTGCCAGCAGTCCAACCAGGGGGGGCTATGGCTACACCTTC.

The chain combines TRBV15 with TRBJ2-4; TRBD1 agrees at 10 bases. CDR1 and CDR2 (germline): LNHNV, YYDKDF (reference sequence). V was clipped by 4 bases and J by 1 base; unmatched bases: 13. The length of the CDR3 is 19 residues. CDR3 sequence: CATSTLLPGQGWAKNIQYF. CDR3 DNA: TGTGCCACCAGCACCCTATTGCCGGGACAGGGGTGGGCCAAAAACATTCAGTACTTC.

CDR3 in amino acids: CASSLGLEKLFF. Here the CDR3 DNA reads TGTGCCAGTAGTCTCGGCCTCGAAAAACTGTTTTTT. The chain combines TRBV19 with TRBJ1-4; D remains ambiguous. Looked up from germline, CDR1 is LNHDA and CDR2 is SQIVND (reference sequence). The CDR3 contains 12 residues. V was trimmed by 5 bases and J by 8 bases, leaving 9 bases between them.

The chain is built from TRBV7-2 and TRBJ1-6; possible D gene TRBD1, 5 bases. Germline V gene data show CDR1 as SGHTA and CDR2 as FQGNSA. The CDR3 consists of 14 residues. Trimming cost V 1 base and J 9 bases, with 10 bases left between them. In DNA form, the CDR3 reads TGTGCCAGCAGCTTAGTTCAGGGAGGTTCACCCCTCCACTTT. Translating it yields CASSLVQGGSPLHF.

The chain employs TRBV24-1 and TRBJ2-1, with D perhaps TRBD2 (6 bases). V lost 4 bases, J lost 3 bases, and 9 bases lay in between. In germline, CDR1 is KGHDR, CDR2 SFDVKD. CDR3 length equals 14 residues. The CDR3 sequence is CATSESGSYNEQFF. CDR3 DNA: TGTGCCACCAGTGAGTCCGGGAGCTACAATGAGCAGTTCTTC.

The J gene is TRBJ1-5, the V gene TRBV7-8; TRBD1 is a possible D gene (6 bases). The V end was cut by 5 bases, the J end by 7 bases, with 18 bases between. The CDR3 consists of 15 residues. The germline V gene encodes CDR1 SGHVS and CDR2 FQNEAQ. The CDR3 DNA sequence: TGTGCCAGCAGCCCGGGGAGGGGGGCCGAGCAGCCCCAGCATTTT. It specifies CASSPGRGAEQPQHF.

The V gene is TRBV21-1, the J gene TRBJ2-1; the table's D gene call, TRBD2, was not cross checked with the DNA. TRBV21-1 is annotated as a pseudogene. There are 20 residues in the CDR3. CDR3 amino acids: CASSNPGLAGGPGYINEQFF. The CDR3 bases are TGTGCCAGCAGCAACCCGGGACTAGCGGGAGGGCCAGGTTATATCAATGAGCAGTTCTTC.

The J gene is TRBJ2-7, the V gene TRBV3-1 (or the pseudogene TRBV3-2), with D tentatively TRBD1 (7 bases). CDR3 size: 16 residues. CDR1 LGHDT and CDR2 YNNKEL come from the germline V gene (reference sequence). Trimming took 0 bases from V and 4 from J, leaving 16 bases between them. The CDR3 is CASSQDLGRGAYEQYF. In DNA form, the CDR3 reads TGTGCCAGCAGCCAAGATCTGGGCAGGGGGGCGTACGAGCAGTACTTC.

The rearrangement joins TRBV30 to TRBJ1-4; a possible D gene is TRBD1 (6 bases). The CDR3 is made up of 15 amino acids. Germline loops: CDR1 GTSNPN, CDR2 SVGIG (reference sequence). With 1 base removed from V and 6 bases from J, the gap between germline ends came to 15 bases. As DNA, the CDR3 is TGTGCCTGGAGTGGTAGGCGGGGGGCGGATGAAAAACTGTTTTTT. Protein: CAWSGRRGADEKLFF.

The gene calls are TRBV19 and TRBJ1-5; D is undetermined. The CDR3 has 13 amino acids. CDR1 and CDR2 (germline): LNHDA, SQIVND (reference sequence). V was clipped by 7 bases and J by 5 bases, with 12 bases between them. CDR3: CASTDKRDQPQHF. In DNA, the CDR3 is TGTGCCAGTACCGACAAGAGGGATCAGCCCCAGCATTTT.

This chain links TRBV5-1 with TRBJ2-1, with D perhaps matching TRBD1 (6 bases). The germline V gene encodes CDR1 SGHRS and CDR2 YFSETQ. The CDR3 runs to 12 residues. V was trimmed by 5 bases and J by 5 bases, leaving 8 bases between them. The CDR3 here is CASRGAHNEQFF. The CDR3 DNA reads TGCGCCAGCAGGGGGGCCCACAATGAGCAGTTCTTC. The full variable domain, in which reference TRBV5-1 and TRBJ2-1 provide the parts outside the CDR3, is KAGVTQTPRYLIKTRGQQVTLSCSPISGHRSVSWYQQTPGQGLQFLFEYFSETQRNKGNFPGRFSGRQFSNSRSEMNVSTLELGDSALYLCASRGAHNEQFFGPGTRLTVL.

Many counts were recorded for this clone. The chain combines TRBV5-1 with TRBJ2-3, with 11 bases that match TRBD1. With 1 base clipped from V and 6 bases from J, the junction kept 1 base outside the gene matches. Germline V lookup: CDR1 SGHRS, CDR2 YFSETQ. The CDR3 loop spans 14 amino acids. CDR3 sequence reads: CASSLRDRGDTQYF. The DNA of the CDR3 is TGCGCCAGCAGCTTGAGGGACAGGGGGGATACGCAGTATTTT.

For this clone: The sample holds other DNA sequences that translate to the same CDR3. V usage is TRBV12-3 or TRBV12-4 and J usage is TRBJ1-5; D not resolved. The V end lost 4 bases, the J end lost 5 bases, and 6 bases lay between the germline ends. The CDR3 covers 12 residues. This chain's CDR3 is CASSSDHQPQHF. In DNA, the CDR3 is TGTGCCAGCAGTTCGGACCATCAGCCCCAGCATTTT.

The J gene is TRBJ2-6, the V gene TRBV7-3; 7 positions agree with TRBD1. The CDR3 extends over 16 amino acids. Trimming cost V 5 bases and J 0 bases; bases outside gene matches: 4. In germline, CDR1 is SGHTA, CDR2 FQGTGA. The CDR3 coding sequence is TGTGCCAGCAGCATATCAGGGGGCTCTGGGGCCAACGTCCTGACTTTC. Translated, it gives CASSISGGSGANVLTF.

V gene TRBV15 combines with J gene TRBJ2-3, with D possibly being TRBD2 (7 bases). V was cut by 0 bases and J by 5 bases, with 12 bases left in between. This CDR3 comprises 15 residues. Germline loops: CDR1 LNHNV, CDR2 YYDKDF (reference sequence). The chain's CDR3 is CATSRDGGQQDTQYF. CDR3 nucleotide sequence: TGTGCCACCAGCAGAGACGGGGGGCAGCAAGATACGCAGTATTTT.

The J gene is TRBJ1-4, the V gene TRBV15; D is uncertain. The CDR3 length is 15 residues. V dropped 0 bases and J dropped 7 bases, with 12 bases sitting between them. In germline, CDR1 is LNHNV, CDR2 YYDKDF (reference sequence). The CDR3 loop reads CATSRDKITGEKLFF. Here the CDR3 DNA reads TGTGCCACCAGCAGAGATAAAATAACGGGTGAAAAACTGTTTTTT.

V usage is TRBV30 and J usage is TRBJ2-5; a weak D match, TRBD2 (5 bases). V shed 0 bases and J shed 1 base, with 12 bases lying between them. Germline-derived CDR1 and CDR2 are GTSNPN and SVGIG (reference sequence). This CDR3 spans 15 amino acids. DNA for the CDR3: TGTGCCTGGAGTGTAACTTTAGCGTCCCAAGAGACCCAGTACTTC. Translation gives CAWSVTLASQETQYF.

The CDR3 is CASSLGASGSSGEQYF. The CDR3 bases are TGTGCCAGCAGCTTGGGGGCTAGCGGGAGCTCGGGCGAGCAGTACTTC. The chain combines TRBV5-5 with TRBJ2-7, with 10 bases identical to TRBD2. After removal of 0 bases from V and 6 bases from J, the junction contained 9 bases not matched to a gene. CDR3 length equals 16 residues. In germline, CDR1 is SGHKS, CDR2 YYEKEE (reference sequence).

This sequence joins TRBV7-9 and TRBJ1-1; D is unclear. The CDR3 is 15 residues long. CDR1 and CDR2 from the germline V gene are SEHNR and FQNEAQ (reference sequence). V shed 5 bases and J shed 0 bases, with 13 bases lying between them. The CDR3 reads CASSRLSSVNTEAFF. The CDR3 DNA sequence: TGTGCCAGCAGCAGATTGAGCTCGGTGAACACTGAAGCTTTCTTT.

The chain combines TRBV4-2 with TRBJ2-7; a weak D match, TRBD1 (6 bases). Germline V gene data show CDR1 as LGHNA and CDR2 as YNFKEQ. This CDR3 is 16 amino acids long. The ends were cut back, 0 bases at V and 5 bases at J, with 17 bases in the middle. CDR3 in DNA: TGTGCCAGCAGCCAAGATGGGGCCAGGGGAGTTCACGAGCAGTACTTC. Translating gives CASSQDGARGVHEQYF.

This clone was counted only a few times. This sequence joins TRBV6-2 or TRBV6-3 and TRBJ2-7; 9 nucleotides align to TRBD1. Germline-derived CDR1 and CDR2 are MNHEY and SVGEGT. The trim removed 4 bases at V and 6 bases at J, leaving 10 bases unmatched. The CDR3 has 15 amino acids. The CDR3 region is CASSLVGTGLSEQYF. CDR3 nucleotides: TGTGCCAGCAGTTTGGTTGGGACAGGGCTCAGCGAGCAGTACTTC.